These 20 T cell receptor beta chains originate from one sample sequenced in a study of T-cell memory formation after mild COVID-19. TCRdb called the 5' RACE reads again in MiXCR, with one record for every CDR3 protein. The sample comprises around 340,000 distinct CDR3 sequences, approximately 14% of which are singletons, and over 20% rests with the top ten. The specimen was PBMCs or a T cell subset sorted from them (not recorded which). The receptors were gathered from a man aged 18 to 30 who had mild COVID-19 (a few samples of this study predate the infection). Cell type and time point are not known.

The rearrangement uses TRBV20-1 and TRBJ1-1, with D uncertain. Trimming removed 5 bases at V and 3 bases at J, with 13 bases between. This CDR3 spans 13 amino acids. Germline CDR1 and CDR2: DFQATT and SNEGSKA (reference sequence). CDR3 in amino acids: CSAPNTWDTEAFF. The CDR3 region has the DNA TGCAGTGCTCCGAATACTTGGGACACTGAAGCTTTCTTT.

This clonotype was counted between two and nine times. The J gene is TRBJ1-1, the V gene TRBV19, with a tentative D call TRBD1 (5 bases). There are 16 residues in the CDR3. CDR1 and CDR2 from the germline V gene are LNHDA and SQIVND (reference sequence). V gave up 4 bases and J gave up 4 bases, with 19 bases separating them. The DNA for the CDR3 is TGTGCCAGTAGTAGGGGAACAGGTCACCATTCCACTGAAGCTTTCTTT. Residues: CASSRGTGHHSTEAFF.

The DNA of the CDR3 is TGCGCCAGCAGCTTGGGGAGCCACTCTGGGGCCAACGTCCTGACTTTC. This translates into CASSLGSHSGANVLTF. V usage is TRBV5-1 and J usage is TRBJ2-6; no clear D gene. Germline V gene lookup returns CDR1 SGHRS and CDR2 YFSETQ. This CDR3 spans 16 amino acids. V shed 0 bases and J shed 0 bases, with 7 bases lying between them.

This chain links TRBV4-2 with TRBJ2-1; TRBD1 matches 10 bases. After removal of 4 bases from V and 7 bases from J, the junction contained 7 bases not matched to a gene. CDR1 and CDR2 (germline): LGHNA, YNFKEQ. This CDR3 is 15 amino acids long. The CDR3 protein is CASSLGTGAFNEQFF. The CDR3 bases are TGTGCCAGCAGCCTCGGGACAGGGGCTTTTAATGAGCAGTTCTTC.

The chain joins TRBV27 to TRBJ2-7, with TRBD1 matching over 12 bases. V was clipped by 6 bases and J by 7 bases; unmatched bases: 10. Germline loops: CDR1 MNHEY, CDR2 SMNVEV (reference sequence). The CDR3 totals 15 residues. The CDR3, as DNA: TGTGCCAGCAGGCTGTGGGGACAGGGGGCTAAAGAGCAGTACTTC. Translation gives CASRLWGQGAKEQYF.

The chain joins TRBV27 to TRBJ2-5, with 7 bases lining up with TRBD2. Per germline, CDR1 MNHEY and CDR2 SMNVEV (reference sequence). J gave up 5 bases and V 5 bases, and 5 bases lay outside the gene matches. CDR3 length equals 13 residues. CDR3 in amino acids: CASSVLAEETQYF. CDR3 nucleotide sequence: TGTGCCAGCAGTGTCCTAGCGGAGGAGACCCAGTACTTC.

This clonotype was recorded at least ten times. The chain joins TRBV4-1 to TRBJ2-7; perhaps D is TRBD1 or TRBD2 (5 bases each). The V end was cut by 1 base, the J end by 2 bases, with 12 bases between. The germline V gene has CDR1 MGHRA and CDR2 YSYEKL. The CDR3 has 15 amino acids. CDR3 sequence (DNA): TGCGCCAGCAGCCAAGTGGGGCGGGCAACCTACGAGCAGTACTTC. It is translated as CASSQVGRATYEQYF.

This clonotype occurred many times. The chain links TRBV24-1 to TRBJ2-5; D possibly corresponds to TRBD1 (6 bases). This CDR3 is 14 amino acids long. Trimming removed 9 bases at V and 5 bases at J, with 18 bases between. Germline CDR1 and CDR2: KGHDR and SFDVKD. The CDR3 coding sequence is TGTGCCACCTTGAGGATAGCGAGGGGGGAGACCCAGTACTTC. This translates into CATLRIARGETQYF.

The chain has TRBV28 and TRBJ2-5; TRBD1 might be the D (6 bases). Trimming left V 5 bases short and J 5 bases short, with 27 bases between. CDR1 and CDR2 from the germline V gene are MDHEN and SYDVKM. CDR3 length: 18 residues. CDR3 loop: CASSLWGQSTRGWETQYF. The CDR3 DNA reads TGTGCCAGCAGTCTTTGGGGACAATCAACCCGAGGGTGGGAGACCCAGTACTTC.

V gene TRBV5-6 combines with J gene TRBJ2-2, with a weak D call TRBD2 (5 bases). The CDR3 is 16 amino acids. Germline V gene data show CDR1 as SGHDT and CDR2 as YYEEEE. The V and J ends lost 2 bases and 6 bases respectively, with 17 bases between them. The CDR3 DNA reads TGTGCCAGCAGCTTAATCGGGAATCCGTTTTCCGGGGAGCTGTTTTTT. It codes for CASSLIGNPFSGELFF.

This clonotype was counted only a few times. The J gene is TRBJ2-1, the V gene TRBV7-8; possibly TRBD1 for D (6 bases). V was cut by 6 bases and J by 3 bases, with 18 bases left in between. Germline CDR1 is SGHVS and CDR2 is FQNEAQ. The CDR3 totals 16 residues. The CDR3 is CASRRLRDTVYNEQFF. The CDR3 nucleotides read TGTGCCAGCAGGAGACTCCGGGACACAGTCTACAATGAGCAGTTCTTC.

The V call is TRBV12-3 or TRBV12-4, the J call TRBJ2-3; D gene ambiguous. The V gene lost 5 bases and the J gene lost 0 bases, with 12 bases spanning the gap. This CDR3 has 15 residues. The CDR3 protein is CASSVPSSSTDTQYF. In DNA, the CDR3 is TGTGCCAGCAGTGTCCCGTCCTCTAGCACAGATACGCAGTATTTT.

This clonotype was picked up a small number of times. The gene calls are TRBV4-3 and TRBJ2-3, with D unclear. CDR1 and CDR2 from the germline V gene are LGHNA and YSLEER. V shed 1 base and J shed 10 bases, with 21 bases lying between them. CDR3 length equals 16 residues. For the CDR3, the DNA is TGCGCCAGCAGCCAAGGGCCCGGCCTCTCCCCTGCGGCGCAGTATTTT. Its translation is CASSQGPGLSPAAQYF.

This clonotype was seen more than once but under ten times. The chain is built from TRBV29-1 and TRBJ1-1; 7 positions match TRBD1. The CDR3 totals 14 residues. Trimming took 5 bases from V and 3 from J; bases not matched to a gene: 9. Germline V gives CDR1 SQVTM, CDR2 ANQGSEA. The CDR3: CSVLLRGLDTEAFF. CDR3 coding DNA: TGCAGCGTTTTGTTAAGGGGGCTTGACACTGAAGCTTTCTTT.

The chain has TRBV20-1 and TRBJ2-7; the match to TRBD2 covers 9 bases. There are 14 residues in the CDR3. Trimming removed 6 bases from V and 1 base from J; junction bases left unmatched: 7. Germline CDR1 is DFQATT and CDR2 is SNEGSKA (reference sequence). The CDR3 nucleotides read TGCAGTGCCAATAGCGGGGGCCAATCCTACGAGCAGTACTTC. It encodes CSANSGGQSYEQYF.

Many counts were recorded for this clonotype. The chain uses TRBV3-1 and TRBJ2-1; D possibly corresponds to TRBD1 (5 bases). Germline V lookup: CDR1 LGHDT, CDR2 YNNKEL (reference sequence). Trimming removed 1 base at V and 0 bases at J, with 16 bases between. This CDR3 spans 18 amino acids. The CDR3 bases are TGTGCCAGCAGCCAAGGCTGGGGCAGGCAGAGCTCCTACAATGAGCAGTTCTTC. Translating it yields CASSQGWGRQSSYNEQFF.

This chain uses TRBV6-5 with TRBJ2-5, with 9 bases fitting TRBD1. Germline V CDR1 and CDR2: MNHEY, SVGAGI. Trimming took 5 bases from V and 4 from J; bases not matched to a gene: 8. The CDR3 has 15 amino acids. The CDR3 reads CASSTYRGPIETQYF. DNA of the CDR3: TGTGCCAGCAGTACCTACAGGGGGCCGATAGAGACCCAGTACTTC.

This clonotype occurred a few times. The gene calls are TRBV24-1 and TRBJ1-2, with TRBD1 matching 10 bases. With 4 bases clipped from V and 10 bases from J, the junction kept 11 bases outside the gene matches. CDR3 length equals 15 residues. Germline CDR1 is KGHDR and CDR2 is SFDVKD. The CDR3: CATSDPGGTGDDYTF. CDR3 nucleotides: TGTGCCACCAGTGACCCTGGTGGGACAGGGGATGACTACACCTTC.

This clonotype was counted a few times. The chain uses TRBV7-2 and TRBJ1-1, with 8 bases fitting TRBD1. In germline, CDR1 is SGHTA, CDR2 FQGNSA. V was pared by 3 bases and J by 9 bases, with 6 bases of the junction left unmatched. The CDR3 has 13 residues. This CDR3 reads CASSFIGQGQAFF. The CDR3 DNA follows: TGTGCCAGCAGCTTCATTGGACAGGGACAAGCTTTCTTT. Variable domain in full (rest from reference TRBV7-2 and TRBJ1-1): GAGVSQSPSNKVTEKGKDVELRCDPISGHTALYWYRQSLGQGLEFLIYFQGNSAPDKSGLPSDRFSAERTGGSVSTLTIQRTQQEDSAVYLCASSFIGQGQAFFGQGTRLTVV.

This rearrangement joins TRBV6-2 or TRBV6-3 to TRBJ2-2, with D possibly matching TRBD1 (7 bases). This CDR3 has 14 residues. Looked up from germline, CDR1 is MNHEY and CDR2 is SVGEGT. V gave up 11 bases and J gave up 0 bases, with 13 bases separating them. In nucleotides, the CDR3 is TGTGCCGCCAGGGGGGCTTCGAACACCGGGGAGCTGTTTTTT. This sequence encodes CAARGASNTGELFF.